A selection of T cell receptor beta chains follows, all from one sample in a study of T cell responses to AZD1222 COVID-19 vaccine. Sequencing was performed with immunoSEQ multiplex PCR; in TCRdb, only in-frame clones are kept and a portion is missing. The top ten hold about 4% of the sample, which has 130,000 to 150,000 clones, 80% to 85% seen once. Material: peripheral blood, obtained on day 0 of MenACWY control vaccination. The receptors stem from an adult in good health. CDR3s include the opening cysteine and the closing phenylalanine or tryptophan. The order of the fields is J gene, V gene, CDR3 length, D gene, clone size, CDR3 DNA, CDR3 protein. A D gene is named only where the DNA matches it firmly. For some rows the clone size is stated as once, few or many, or as a class when expanded; others skip it.

TRBJ1-1 | TRBV4-1 | 15 | TRBD1 | . | TGCGCCAGCAGCCTGGGACAGGGTGCGAACACTGAAGCTTTCTTT | CASSLGQGANTEAFF
TRBJ2-5 | TRBV7-2 | 15 | . | . | TGTGCCAGCAGCCCCACCGGGGGTATAGGAGAGACCCAGTACTTC | CASSPTGGIGETQYF
TRBJ1-2 | TRBV4-1 | 14 | TRBD1 | . | TGCGCCAGCAGCCAAGAGGAGGGGGCAGGGGGCTACACCTTC | CASSQEEGAGGYTF
TRBJ1-2 | TRBV20-1 | 12 | TRBD1 | . | TGCAGTGCTAGTGACAGGGGGCTTGGCTACACCTTC | CSASDRGLGYTF
TRBJ1-2 | TRBV10-3 | 16 | . | . | TGTGCCATCAGTGGGGAAGTGGGGGGTGCTAACTATGGCTACACCTTC | CAISGEVGGANYGYTF
TRBJ1-1 | TRBV5-1 | 15 | . | . | TGCGCCAGCAGCAAAATACAGGGACGGAACACTGAAGCTTTCTTT | CASSKIQGRNTEAFF
TRBJ1-1 | TRBV3-1/TRBV3-2 | 16 | . | . | TGTGCCAGCAGCCAAGACAGGGGAGGATGGAACACTGAAGCTTTCTTT | CASSQDRGGWNTEAFF
TRBJ2-2 | TRBV4-1 | 16 | . | . | TGCGCCAGCAGACCGACCTTTCGGGATTCCACCGGGGAGCTGTTTTTT | CASRPTFRDSTGELFF
TRBJ1-5 | TRBV15 | 13 | . | . | TGTGCCACCAGCAGAGATGGCGGTCAGCCCCAGCATTTT | CATSRDGGQPQHF
TRBJ2-7 | TRBV6-2/TRBV6-3 | 14 | TRBD2 | . | TGTGCCAGCAGCCGCGGACTAGCCCCCTACGAGCAGTACTTC | CASSRGLAPYEQYF
TRBJ1-1 | TRBV12-3/TRBV12-4 | 12 | . | . | TGTGCCAGCAGTTTAGCGGACTCGGCGGCTTTCTTT | CASSLADSAAFF
TRBJ1-2 | TRBV5-1 | 14 | . | . | TGCGCCAGCAGCGACCAGGGGAATGGGTATGGCTACACCTTC | CASSDQGNGYGYTF
TRBJ2-5 | TRBV18 | 15 | TRBD2 | . | TGTGCCAGCTCACCTCTGACTAGCGACCAAGAGACCCAGTACTTC | CASSPLTSDQETQYF
TRBJ2-1 | TRBV5-1 | 15 | . | . | TGCGCCAGCAGCCCGGACGGGAGCTCCTACAATGAGCAGTTCTTC | CASSPDGSSYNEQFF
TRBJ2-3 | TRBV20-1 | 11 | . | . | TGCAGTCCCTACGGGGGAGATACGCAGTATTTT | CSPYGGDTQYF
TRBJ2-1 | TRBV5-6 | 11 | . | once | TGTGCCAGCAGCTTAGGCAATGAGCAGTTCTTC | CASSLGNEQFF
TRBJ1-6 | TRBV11-2 | 15 | TRBD1 | . | TGTGCCAGCAGCTTAGAGGCAGGGGGGTTTTCACCCCTCCACTTT | CASSLEAGGFSPLHF
TRBJ2-1 | TRBV5-5 | 15 | TRBD2 | . | TGTGCCAGCACCCTAGCGGGGGGGACTACCAATGAGCAGTTCTTC | CASTLAGGTTNEQFF
TRBJ2-1 | TRBV9 | 11 | . | . | TGTGCCAGCAGCCCGGGCGGAGAGCAGTTCTTC | CASSPGGEQFF
TRBJ1-3 | TRBV12-3/TRBV12-4 | 13 | . | . | TGTGCCAGCAGTCCCGGGGCCCGGTTTCCCATATATTTT | CASSPGARFPIYF
TRBJ2-3 | TRBV6-5 | 13 | TRBD2 | . | TGTGCCAGCAGCCGGACTAGTTTCGATACGCAGTATTTT | CASSRTSFDTQYF
TRBJ2-3 | TRBV30 | 11 | . | once | TGTGCCTGGACCATTGGGGAACAGGGATGTTTT | CAWTIGEQGCF
TRBJ1-1 | TRBV30 | 13 | . | . | TGTGCCTGGTGGACGGGGGCGAGCACTGAAGCTTTCTTT | CAWWTGASTEAFF
TRBJ1-2 | TRBV3-1/TRBV3-2 | 15 | TRBD1 | . | TGTGCCAGCAGCCATGCGGACAGGCCTAACTATGGCTACACCTTC | CASSHADRPNYGYTF
TRBJ2-1 | TRBV2 | 10 | . | . | TGTGCCAGTTTAAAACGCGAGCAGTTCTTC | CASLKREQFF
TRBJ2-1 | TRBV5-1 | 11 | . | . | TGCGCCAGCAGCTGGACCAATGAGCAGTTCTTC | CASSWTNEQFF
TRBJ1-1 | TRBV7-9 | 15 | . | few | TGTGCCAGCAGCTCTTATAGGGCCACGAACACTGAAGCTTTCTTT | CASSSYRATNTEAFF
TRBJ1-1 | TRBV9 | 13 | . | . | TGTGCCAGCAGCGTAGTAGCGAACACTGAAGCTTTCTTT | CASSVVANTEAFF
TRBJ2-1 | TRBV5-1 | 15 | TRBD2 | . | TGCGCCAGCAGCTTGGGACTAGCGGGCTACAATGAGCAGTTCTTC | CASSLGLAGYNEQFF
TRBJ1-2 | TRBV7-9 | 15 | . | . | TGTGCCAGCAGCCCTGGTGGCCCCAGAGGCGATGGCTACACCTTC | CASSPGGPRGDGYTF